This T cell receptor (beta chain) comes out of a study of T-cell reconstitution after alpha-beta-depleted transplantation in children. Whole-study results and caveats: A year post-transplant, T-cell counts and diversity derived mostly from newly produced T cells. There were reportedly several hundred expanded graft clones from which alpha-beta T cells came about two months after transplant.

The J segment lost 5 bases and the V segment lost 7 bases, leaving 10 bases of the junction unmatched. Germline CDR1 is SQVTM and CDR2 is ANQGSEA. The CDR3 totals 14 residues. A TCRbeta library incorporating unique molecular identifiers was prepared. MiXCR was run by TCRdb on the PCR reads, yielding one entry per CDR3 protein. The data show some 600,000 distinct CDR3 sequences, 10% to 15% seen once. This clonotype was observed a handful of times. Its antigen is currently unknown. Sample: PBMCs, mostly from graft donor cells, taken 360 days after TCRalphabeta/CD19-depleted stem cell transplant. The V and J genes are TRBV29-1 and TRBJ2-1, with 8 nucleotides matching TRBD2. The receptor was derived from a male patient between 5 and 17 years old who had a stem cell transplant for acute myeloid leukemia, so the T cells may come from the graft donor. CDR3 coding DNA: TGCAGCGGGGAGACTAGCGCGGGAAACAATGAGCAGTTCTTC. Translation gives CSGETSAGNNEQFF.